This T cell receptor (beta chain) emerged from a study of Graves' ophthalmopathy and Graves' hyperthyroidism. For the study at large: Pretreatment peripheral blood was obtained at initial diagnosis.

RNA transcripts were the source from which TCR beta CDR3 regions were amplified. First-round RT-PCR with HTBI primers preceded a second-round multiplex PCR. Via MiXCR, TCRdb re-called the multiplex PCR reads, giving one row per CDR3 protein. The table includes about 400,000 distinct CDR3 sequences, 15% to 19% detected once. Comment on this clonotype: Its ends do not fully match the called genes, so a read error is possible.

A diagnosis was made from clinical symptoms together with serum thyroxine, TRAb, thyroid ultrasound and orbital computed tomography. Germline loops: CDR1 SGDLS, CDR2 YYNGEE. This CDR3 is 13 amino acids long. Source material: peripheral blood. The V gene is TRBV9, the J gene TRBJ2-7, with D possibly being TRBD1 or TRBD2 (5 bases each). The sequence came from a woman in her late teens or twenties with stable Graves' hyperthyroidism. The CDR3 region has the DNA TGTGCCTGCAGCGTAGGTGGGACCCCTGAGCAGTACTTC. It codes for CACSVGGTPEQYF. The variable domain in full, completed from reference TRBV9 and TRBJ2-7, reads DSGVTQTPKHLITATGQRVTLRCSPRSGDLSVYWYQQSLDQGLQFLIQYYNGEERAKGNILERFSAQQFPDLHSELNLSSLELGDSALYFCACSVGGTPEQYFGPGTRLTVT.